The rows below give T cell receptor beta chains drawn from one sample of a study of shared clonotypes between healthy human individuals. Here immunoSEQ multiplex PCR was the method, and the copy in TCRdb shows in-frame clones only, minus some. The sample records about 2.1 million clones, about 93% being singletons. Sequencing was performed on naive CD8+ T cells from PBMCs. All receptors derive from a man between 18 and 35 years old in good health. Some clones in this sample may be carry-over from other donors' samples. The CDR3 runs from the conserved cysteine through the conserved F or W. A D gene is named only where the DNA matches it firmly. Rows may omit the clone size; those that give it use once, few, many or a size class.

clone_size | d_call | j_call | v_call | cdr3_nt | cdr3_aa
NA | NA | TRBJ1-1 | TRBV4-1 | TGCGCCAGCAGCCAAGGGTCGGACTGGAGGGCCACTGAAGCTTTCTTT | CASSQGSDWRATEAFF
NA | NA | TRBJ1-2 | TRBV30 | TGTGCCTGGAGGACCCGAGGTACAGAAGGCTACACCTTC | CAWRTRGTEGYTF
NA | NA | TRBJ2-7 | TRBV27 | TGTGCCAGCGGGCTCGGGGGCGAGCAGTACTTC | CASGLGGEQYF
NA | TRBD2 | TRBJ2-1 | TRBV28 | TGTGCCAGCAGTTTTCGACTAGCGGGTTTCTCCTACAATGAGCAGTTCTTC | CASSFRLAGFSYNEQFF
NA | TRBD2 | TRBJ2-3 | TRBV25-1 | TGTGCCAGCAGTGTCACTAGCGGGAGTGCAGATACGCAGTATTTT | CASSVTSGSADTQYF
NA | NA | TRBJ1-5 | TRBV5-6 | TGTGCCAGCAGCTCCTCAGGGGCTCAGCCCCAGCATTTT | CASSSSGAQPQHF
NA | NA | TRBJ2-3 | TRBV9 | TGTGCCAGCAGCGGCGAGCCGGGTCCTAGCACAGATACGCAGTATTTT | CASSGEPGPSTDTQYF
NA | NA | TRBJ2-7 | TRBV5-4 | TGTGCCAGCAGCTTGGACAGGGAGGACGAGCAGTACTTC | CASSLDREDEQYF
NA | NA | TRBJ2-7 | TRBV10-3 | TGTGCCATCAGTGAAGGAAGAGGGGGGGCCTCCGACACCCTAAGGTACTTC | CAISEGRGGASDTLRYF
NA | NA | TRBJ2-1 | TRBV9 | TGTGCCAGCAGCGTAGTTGACGGAAACTTTTACAATGAGCAGTTCTTC | CASSVVDGNFYNEQFF
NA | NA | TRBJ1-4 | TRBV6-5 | TGTGCCAGCAGTTACTCCGTAAGGGGGTACGATGAAAAACTGTTTTTT | CASSYSVRGYDEKLFF
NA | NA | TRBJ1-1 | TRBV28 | TGTGCCAGCAGTTTAGGGGACCGGATGAGAACTGAAGCTTTCTTT | CASSLGDRMRTEAFF
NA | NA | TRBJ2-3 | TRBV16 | TGTGCCAGCAGCTCTAGTAGAGGTGGCACAGATACGCAGTATTTT | CASSSSRGGTDTQYF
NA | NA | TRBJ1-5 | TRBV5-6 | TGTGCCAGCAGCTTGGCCGGGGGCAGACGGGGAGGTAATCAGCCCCAGCATTTT | CASSLAGGRRGGNQPQHF
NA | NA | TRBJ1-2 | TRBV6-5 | TGTGCCAGCAGTTATAAAGCTGTTCGGAATAACTATGGCTACACCTTC | CASSYKAVRNNYGYTF
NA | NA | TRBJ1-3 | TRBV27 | TGTGCCAGCACCCTTAGAATTCGACCTGCTTGGTCTGGAAACACCATATATTTT | CASTLRIRPAWSGNTIYF
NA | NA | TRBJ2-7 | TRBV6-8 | TGTGCCAGCAGTCCAGCCGGGACAAACGACTACGAGCAGTACTTC | CASSPAGTNDYEQYF
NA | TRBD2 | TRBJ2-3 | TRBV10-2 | TGCGCCAGCAGTGCTACGGGAGGGCACGCAGATACGCAGTATTTT | CASSATGGHADTQYF
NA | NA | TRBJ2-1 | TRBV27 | TGTGCCAGCTCCCTGTTCCCATACAATGAGCAGTTCTTC | CASSLFPYNEQFF
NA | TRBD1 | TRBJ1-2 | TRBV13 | TGTGCCAGCAGCCCAGGGACAGGCTATAACTATGGCTACACCTTC | CASSPGTGYNYGYTF
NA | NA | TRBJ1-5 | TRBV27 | TGTGCCAGCCGCTCTAATTGGGACACCAATCAGCCCCAGCATTTT | CASRSNWDTNQPQHF
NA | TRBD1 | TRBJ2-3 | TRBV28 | TGTGCCAGCAGCCTTACAGGGGACCCGCGGGATACGCAGTATTTT | CASSLTGDPRDTQYF
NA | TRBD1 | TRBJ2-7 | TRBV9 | TGTGCCAGCAGCTACAACCGGGACAGGGGAATCGGCGAGCAGTACTTC | CASSYNRDRGIGEQYF
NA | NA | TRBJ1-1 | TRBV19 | TGTGCCAGCCAGGAGGTGAACGCTGAAGCTTTCTTT | CASQEVNAEAFF
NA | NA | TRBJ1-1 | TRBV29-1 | TGCAGCGTTGGGGGCCGGGGCGAAGCTTTCTTT | CSVGGRGEAFF
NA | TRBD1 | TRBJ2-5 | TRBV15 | TGTGCCACCAGTGGCTCAGGGGGCGAGACCCAGTACTTC | CATSGSGGETQYF
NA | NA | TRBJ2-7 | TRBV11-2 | TGTGCCAGCAGCTTACTTGACAGACTCCTCTACGAGCAGTACTTC | CASSLLDRLLYEQYF
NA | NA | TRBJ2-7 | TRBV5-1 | TGCGCCAGCAGCTCCCTCGGTCCCGGGACACCAGCCTACGAGCAGTACTTC | CASSSLGPGTPAYEQYF
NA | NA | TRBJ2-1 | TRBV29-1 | TGCAGCGCCGACAATGAGCAGTTCTTC | CSADNEQFF
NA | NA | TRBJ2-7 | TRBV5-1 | TGCGCCAGCAGCCCCGGGGCCTTGGACGAGCAGTACTTC | CASSPGALDEQYF
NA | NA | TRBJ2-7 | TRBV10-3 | TGTGCCATCAGTGCCGGGACAATCAGGGACGAGCAGTACTTC | CAISAGTIRDEQYF
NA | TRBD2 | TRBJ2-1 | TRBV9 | TGTGCCAGCAGCACCCCCCCCGGGGGGTACAATGAGCAGTTCTTC | CASSTPPGGYNEQFF
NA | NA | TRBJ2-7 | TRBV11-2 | TGTGCCAGCAGCCCCACCGACCAGGGGTACTACGAGCAGTACTTC | CASSPTDQGYYEQYF
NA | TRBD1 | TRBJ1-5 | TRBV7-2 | TGTGCCAGCAGCTCGAGAGACAGGGAGGCTCAGCCCCAGCATTTT | CASSSRDREAQPQHF
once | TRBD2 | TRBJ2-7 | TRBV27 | TGTGCCAGCAGTTCCGGACTAGCGGGAACCCACGAGCAGTACTTC | CASSSGLAGTHEQYF
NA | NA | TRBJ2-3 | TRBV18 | TGTGCCAGCTCACCCGGCAGCACAGATACGCAGTATTTT | CASSPGSTDTQYF
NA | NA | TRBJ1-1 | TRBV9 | TGTGCCAGCAGCGTAGGTGGGAGGACTGAAGCTTTCTTT | CASSVGGRTEAFF
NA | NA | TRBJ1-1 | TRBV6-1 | TGTGCCAGCGGGGAGCGGGGGGTAGGCACTGAAGCTTTCTTT | CASGERGVGTEAFF
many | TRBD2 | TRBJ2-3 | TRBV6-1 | TGTGCCAGCAGTGAACTAGCGGGAGGGTTAGATACGCAGTATTTT | CASSELAGGLDTQYF
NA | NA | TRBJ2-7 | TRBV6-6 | TGTGCCAGCACTTCGATCTCCTACGAGCAGTACTTC | CASTSISYEQYF
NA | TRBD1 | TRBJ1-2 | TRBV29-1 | TGCAGCGCGATCTCACGGACAGGGGCCAACGGCTACACCTTC | CSAISRTGANGYTF
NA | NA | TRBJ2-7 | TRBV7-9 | TGTGCCAGCAGCTTTTCAAATTTCTACGAGCAGTACTTC | CASSFSNFYEQYF
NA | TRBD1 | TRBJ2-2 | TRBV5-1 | TGCGCCAGCAGCTTTGGACAGGCCGGGGAGCTGTTTTTT | CASSFGQAGELFF
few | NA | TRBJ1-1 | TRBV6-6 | TGTGCCAGCAGTTACACTGAAGCTTTCTTT | CASSYTEAFF
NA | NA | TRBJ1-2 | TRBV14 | TGTGCCAGCAGCCTAGCTACAGGGCCCCACACTAACTATGGCTACACCTTC | CASSLATGPHTNYGYTF
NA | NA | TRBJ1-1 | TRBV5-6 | TGTGCCAGCAGCCCGAGATTAATGAACACTGAAGCTTTCTTT | CASSPRLMNTEAFF
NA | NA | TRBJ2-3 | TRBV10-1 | TGCGCCAGCAGTGAACGGTCGACAGATACGCAGTATTTT | CASSERSTDTQYF
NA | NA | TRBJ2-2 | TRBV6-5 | TGTGCCAGCAGTTACGGCGGGGGCAACCGGGAGCTGTTTTTT | CASSYGGGNRELFF
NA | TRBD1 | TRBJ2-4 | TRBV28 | TGTGCCAGCAGTTTAAACGTAGAGGGACAGATCATCATTCAGTACTTC | CASSLNVEGQIIIQYF
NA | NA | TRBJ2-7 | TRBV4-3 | TGCGCCAGCAGCCAAGATATAGGAGACAGCTACGAGCAGTACTTC | CASSQDIGDSYEQYF
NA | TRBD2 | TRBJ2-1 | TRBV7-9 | TGTGCCAGCAGCCCCACCTTAGCGGGAGGGTTGGGTGAGCAGTTCTTC | CASSPTLAGGLGEQFF
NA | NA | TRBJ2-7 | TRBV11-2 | TGTGCCAGCAGCCCTTGGCTGTCCTACGAGCAGTACTTC | CASSPWLSYEQYF
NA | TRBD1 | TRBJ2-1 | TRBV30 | TGTGCCTGGAGTTCTACGGGACAGGGATACAATGAGCAGTTCTTC | CAWSSTGQGYNEQFF
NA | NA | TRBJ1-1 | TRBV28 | TGTGCCAGCAGTATAAACTCAGGGTGGAACGAAGCTTTCTTT | CASSINSGWNEAFF
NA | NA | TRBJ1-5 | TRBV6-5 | TGTGCCAGCAGTCCCGGGACACTTAATCAGCCCCAGCATTTT | CASSPGTLNQPQHF
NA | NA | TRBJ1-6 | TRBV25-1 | TGTGCCAGCACGGTGTCCGACAATTCACCCCTCCACTTT | CASTVSDNSPLHF
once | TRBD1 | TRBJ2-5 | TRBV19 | TGTGCCAGTAGCCCCGCAGGGGGCTCGGAGGAGACCCAGTACTTC | CASSPAGGSEETQYF